One T cell receptor beta chain is described in this entry. What it binds is not known. The table came from immunoSEQ multiplex PCR; TCRdb's copy has only in-frame clones and leaves some out. The repertoire holds under 150,000 clones, 80% to 95% seen once, with about 1.9% in the top ten. V lost 5 bases and J lost 1, with 14 bases in between. The CDR3 length is 15 residues. Germline CDR1 LNHDA, CDR2 SQIVND (reference sequence). This entry belongs to a study of T cell responses to AZD1222 COVID-19 vaccine. Study findings and constraints: All repertoire sampling was performed exclusively after the peak T cell response. Vaccine-associated CD4 TCRs spanned spike, dominant at 160-218 and 743-854.

This TCR was sampled from an adult who received the AZD1222 COVID-19 vaccine. The sequencing used peripheral blood, collected 28 days after the second AZD1222 dose. The chain couples TRBV19 to TRBJ1-1; possible D gene TRBD1, 5 bases. The CDR3 DNA is TGTGCCAGTAGTCGGGGCAGTGTTGGGAACACTGAAGCTTTCTTT. The encoded protein is CASSRGSVGNTEAFF.